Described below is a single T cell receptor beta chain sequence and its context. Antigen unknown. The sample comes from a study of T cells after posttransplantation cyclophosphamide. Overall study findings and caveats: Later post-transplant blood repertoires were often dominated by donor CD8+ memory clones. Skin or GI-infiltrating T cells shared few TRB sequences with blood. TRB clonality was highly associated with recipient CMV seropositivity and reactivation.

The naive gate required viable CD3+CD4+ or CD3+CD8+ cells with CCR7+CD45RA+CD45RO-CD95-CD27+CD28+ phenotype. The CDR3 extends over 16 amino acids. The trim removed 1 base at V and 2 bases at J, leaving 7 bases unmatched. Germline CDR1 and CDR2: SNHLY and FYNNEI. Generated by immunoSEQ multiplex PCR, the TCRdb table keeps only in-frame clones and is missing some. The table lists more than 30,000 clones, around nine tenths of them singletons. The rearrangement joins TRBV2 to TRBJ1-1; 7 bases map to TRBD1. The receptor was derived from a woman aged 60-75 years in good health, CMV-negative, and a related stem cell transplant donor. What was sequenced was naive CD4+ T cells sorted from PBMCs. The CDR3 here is CASSEVGGPKNTEAFF. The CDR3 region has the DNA TGTGCCAGCAGTGAAGTAGGGGGCCCTAAAAACACTGAAGCTTTCTTT.